These 11 T cell receptor beta chains share one sample of origin, sequenced in a study of blood T cell repertoires in COVID-19. Here immunoSEQ multiplex PCR was the method, and the copy in TCRdb shows in-frame clones only, minus some. The data contain 120,000 to 150,000 clones, more than 60% of them singletons. Material for sequencing was peripheral blood. Receptors originate from a man aged 50-60 years with acute or convalescent COVID-19.

This sequence joins TRBV21-1 and TRBJ1-6; the D call TRBD1 from the table was never checked on the DNA. TRBV21-1 is tagged as a pseudogene. This CDR3 has 17 amino acids. The CDR3, as DNA: TGTGCCAGCAGCAAGACAGGAAATGGGGCCTATAATTCACCCCTCCACTTT. The encoded protein is CASSKTGNGAYNSPLHF.

The V gene is TRBV7-8, the J gene TRBJ1-2; 7 bases are shared with TRBD1. Germline values: CDR1 SGHVS, CDR2 FQNEAQ. The CDR3 spans 14 residues. The V and J ends lost 2 bases and 5 bases, in that order; junction bases with no gene match: 5. The CDR3 here is CASSLTGQEYGYTF. DNA for the CDR3: TGTGCCAGCAGCTTAACCGGACAGGAGTATGGCTACACCTTC.

The CDR3 DNA sequence: TGTGCCAGCAGCCCGATGAACAGGGGGCGGAGGACTGAAGCTTTCTTT. This translates into CASSPMNRGRRTEAFF. This chain connects TRBV9 to TRBJ1-1, with TRBD1 identical over 9 bases. The junction had 12 bases not matched to a gene; V was cut back by 4 bases and J by 5 bases. Germline V CDR1 and CDR2: SGDLS, YYNGEE. This CDR3 is 16 amino acids long. Based on the CDR3 plus reference TRBV9 and TRBJ1-1, the full variable domain is DSGVTQTPKHLITATGQRVTLRCSPRSGDLSVYWYQQSLDQGLQFLIQYYNGEERAKGNILERFSAQQFPDLHSELNLSSLELGDSALYFCASSPMNRGRRTEAFFGQGTRLTVV.

This rearrangement joins TRBV11-3 to TRBJ1-3; the match to TRBD1 covers 8 bases. The V gene's germline CDR1 is SGHNT and CDR2 YENEEA. V lost 4 bases and J lost 0; bases outside the gene matches: 2. The CDR3 consists of 15 residues. The chain's CDR3 is CASSSGQDSGNTIYF. Here the CDR3 DNA reads TGTGCCAGCAGCTCGGGACAGGACTCTGGAAACACCATATATTTT.

CDR3 sequence (DNA): TGTGCCAGCAGTCCCTCAGGCACCGGGGAGCTGTTTTTT. Its translation is CASSPSGTGELFF. The rearrangement uses TRBV6-4 and TRBJ2-2; no firm D call. The CDR3 runs to 13 residues. Germline CDR1 MRHNA, CDR2 SNTAGT. V lost 5 bases and J 4 bases, leaving 8 bases between the germline ends.

The chain employs TRBV4-1 and TRBJ1-3; D is undetermined. Trimming shortened V by 5 bases and J by 2 bases, and 16 bases separated the two germline ends. CDR1 is MGHRA, CDR2 YSYEKL, per germline. The CDR3 has 16 amino acids. The DNA of the CDR3 is TGCGCCAGCAGCGGCGACGGGTTTTTAACTGGAAACACCATATATTTT. It translates to CASSGDGFLTGNTIYF.

The rearrangement joins TRBV30 to TRBJ2-2, with 10 nucleotides matching TRBD2. Germline V lookup: CDR1 GTSNPN, CDR2 SVGIG (reference sequence). This CDR3 contains 20 residues. V shed 0 bases and J 2 bases; nucleotides not matched to a gene: 15. The CDR3 nucleotides read TGTGCCTGGAGTGTCTCCGGGTTGGGTAGCGGGGGGCTAAACACCGGGGAGCTGTTTTTT. Translating it yields CAWSVSGLGSGGLNTGELFF.

This clone has only a few counts. V gene TRBV15 combines with J gene TRBJ1-6; D not certain. CDR3 length: 14 amino acids. V lost 1 base and J 2 bases, leaving 3 bases between the germline ends. Looked up from germline, CDR1 is LNHNV and CDR2 is YYDKDF (reference sequence). CDR3 in amino acids: CATSRVTYNSPLHF. CDR3 bases: TGTGCCACCAGCAGAGTCACCTATAATTCACCCCTCCACTTT.

This clone was recorded many times. The chain has TRBV4-1 and TRBJ2-2; TRBD2 matches at 13 bases. This CDR3 is built from 17 residues. After removal of 3 bases from V and 1 base from J, the junction contained 2 bases not matched to a gene. Germline assignment: CDR1 MGHRA and CDR2 YSYEKL. The CDR3 region has the DNA TGCGCCAGCAGCCAGGGACTAGCGGGGAGGAACACCGGGGAGCTGTTTTTT. Protein product: CASSQGLAGRNTGELFF.

V gene TRBV24-1 combines with J gene TRBJ1-2; the D gene is possibly TRBD1 (5 bases). The CDR3 runs to 12 residues. Trimming took 11 bases from V and 5 from J, leaving 14 bases between them. Germline V CDR1 and CDR2: KGHDR, SFDVKD. The CDR3 spells CAIQDRLYGYTF. In DNA form, the CDR3 reads TGTGCCATTCAAGACAGATTATATGGCTACACCTTC.

The chain combines TRBV24-1 with TRBJ2-1; 10 bases are a match to TRBD2. The J segment lost 9 bases and the V segment lost 6 bases, leaving 7 bases of the junction unmatched. Germline lookup yields CDR1 KGHDR and CDR2 SFDVKD. The CDR3 contains 14 residues. The CDR3 sequence: CATSSGGARPEQFF. The CDR3 region has the DNA TGTGCCACCAGTAGCGGGGGGGCCAGGCCTGAGCAGTTCTTC.